One sample yielded the 10 T cell receptor beta chains listed below, sequenced in a study of CD8+ T cells in alopecia areata. Treatment indicated: oral pan-JAK inhibitor, 5-10 mg twice daily. Reverse transcription of extracted RNA yielded cDNA, which provided the sequencing template. Using immunoSEQ multiplex PCR, the repertoire was profiled, and TCRdb retains in-frame clones only, with some absent. The top ten hold approximately 15% of the sample, which has about 94,000 clones, 60% to 80% seen once. The sample was CD8+ T cells sorted from blood, taken between weeks 43 and 45, from a patient treated with tofacitinib. The receptor set was obtained from a human donor with alopecia areata.

The chain couples TRBV7-8 to TRBJ1-5; perhaps TRBD1 as D (5 bases). Trimming cost V 5 bases and J 7 bases, with 21 bases left between them. In germline, CDR1 is SGHVS, CDR2 FQNEAQ. The CDR3 is made up of 16 amino acids. The CDR3 DNA reads as TGTGCCAGCAGCCCGCTTGTACAAGGGGTCGGACAGCCCCAGCATTTT. It specifies CASSPLVQGVGQPQHF. The whole variable domain, remainder taken from reference TRBV7-8 and TRBJ1-5, is GAGVSQSPRYKVAKRGQDVALRCDPISGHVSLFWYQQALGQGPEFLTYFQNEAQLDKSGLPSDRFFAERPEGSVSTLKIQRTQQEDSAVYLCASSPLVQGVGQPQHFGDGTRLSIL.

The chain carries TRBV7-9 and TRBJ2-5; weak D call: TRBD1 (6 bases). The CDR3 consists of 15 residues. Germline V CDR1 and CDR2: SEHNR, FQNEAQ (reference sequence). V lost 5 bases, J lost 0 bases, and 13 bases lay in between. The chain's CDR3 is CASSPRDTDQETQYF. CDR3 sequence (DNA): TGTGCCAGCAGCCCCCGGGACACAGACCAAGAGACCCAGTACTTC.

The V gene is TRBV9, the J gene TRBJ1-1, with D perhaps TRBD1 (6 bases). V was pared by 2 bases and J by 6 bases, with 17 bases between. Germline V gene data show CDR1 as SGDLS and CDR2 as YYNGEE. The CDR3 runs 15 residues. CDR3 amino acids: CASSVSWTAAPEAFF. As DNA, the CDR3 is TGTGCCAGCAGCGTGTCTTGGACAGCCGCCCCTGAAGCTTTCTTT.

The chain uses TRBV9 and TRBJ1-2, with 7 bases that match TRBD1. The CDR3 totals 13 residues. Germline assignment: CDR1 SGDLS and CDR2 YYNGEE. Unmatched junction bases numbered 5, after V lost 1 base and J lost 8 bases. CDR3 sequence: CASSVKPTGGYTF. DNA of the CDR3: TGTGCCAGCAGCGTAAAACCGACAGGGGGCTACACCTTC.

V gene TRBV4-3 combines with J gene TRBJ1-5; D call uncertain. Looked up from germline, CDR1 is LGHNA and CDR2 is YSLEER. V was clipped by 3 bases and J by 7 bases, with 16 bases between them. The CDR3 runs to 15 residues. CDR3 coding DNA: TGCGCCAGCAGCCACTCGGTTAGCTCGGGGCAGCCCCAGCATTTT. Encoded protein: CASSHSVSSGQPQHF.

V is TRBV2 and J is TRBJ2-1; 9 nucleotides line up with TRBD2. This CDR3 is 17 amino acids long. Per germline, CDR1 SNHLY and CDR2 FYNNEI. Germline trimming cut 4 bases from V and 3 bases from J; bases unmatched to any gene: 10. CDR3 loop: CASSGPSGDVIYNEQFF. The CDR3 region has the DNA TGTGCCAGCAGTGGTCCTAGCGGGGATGTGATCTACAATGAGCAGTTCTTC.

This clone was seen a few times. The gene calls are TRBV4-3 and TRBJ2-5; 9 bases agree with TRBD2. Germline CDR1 and CDR2: LGHNA and YSLEER. The CDR3 extends over 17 amino acids. J lost 4 bases, V lost 0 bases, and 9 bases had no gene match. CDR3 nucleotide sequence: TGCGCCAGCAGCCAAGATTGGCCCCGTAGCGGGGGAGAGACCCAGTACTTC. Translation: CASSQDWPRSGGETQYF.

This clone was counted only a few times. The rearrangement links TRBV5-1 to TRBJ2-7, with a tentative D call TRBD1 (5 bases). The CDR3 runs 12 residues. Germline values: CDR1 SGHRS, CDR2 YFSETQ. V shed 4 bases and J shed 5 bases, with 10 bases lying between them. The CDR3 DNA is TGCGCCAGCAGCGCGGCCAGGGACGAGCAGTACTTC. This codes for CASSAARDEQYF.

The chain carries TRBV5-1 and TRBJ1-1; tentatively, D is TRBD1 (5 bases). This CDR3 is built from 14 residues. Germline V lookup: CDR1 SGHRS, CDR2 YFSETQ. V was pared by 4 bases and J by 1 base, with 11 bases between. Here the CDR3 reads CASSGGTENTEAFF. Here the CDR3 DNA reads TGCGCCAGCAGCGGGGGGACGGAGAACACTGAAGCTTTCTTT.

This chain joins TRBV5-6 and TRBJ1-4; 7 bases align to TRBD1. This CDR3 region has 14 residues. CDR1 and CDR2 (germline): SGHDT, YYEEEE. After removal of 2 bases from V and 3 bases from J, the junction contained 1 base not matched to a gene. The CDR3 here is CASSFDRANEKLFF. The CDR3 DNA follows: TGTGCCAGCAGCTTTGACAGGGCTAATGAAAAACTGTTTTTT.